These 28 T cell receptor beta chains were all obtained from the same sample, sequenced in a study of blood T cells in healthy people across ages. A J-beta primer mix and a sample-barcoded 5' primer were used in a second PCR of roughly 6 to 11 cycles. TCRdb re-called the 5' RACE reads through MiXCR, storing one row per CDR3 protein. The repertoire holds over a million distinct CDR3 sequences, roughly two fifths seen once, with over 3.5% in the top ten. Material: blood. The receptor set was obtained from a young woman in good health.

In this sample, this clonotype turned up a few times. CDR3 nucleotides: TGTGCCAGCAGGTCCGTCCACTACGAGCAGTACTTC. Translation gives CASRSVHYEQYF. The rearrangement uses TRBV27 and TRBJ2-7; D is ambiguous. The CDR3 is 12 residues long. Germline CDR1 reads MNHEY; CDR2 reads SMNVEV (reference sequence). V was clipped by 6 bases and J by 3 bases, with 9 bases between them.

The genes are TRBV18 and TRBJ1-1; 10 bases agree with TRBD1. There are 15 residues in the CDR3. The V and J ends lost 4 bases and 4 bases, in that order; junction bases with no gene match: 6. The germline V gene has CDR1 KGHSH and CDR2 LQKENI. The CDR3 sequence is CASSQQDRGLTEAFF. The DNA of the CDR3 is TGTGCCAGCTCACAACAAGACAGGGGGCTCACTGAAGCTTTCTTT.

A word on this clonotype: Relative to the germline gene, one junction end is altered; a read error may explain this. The V gene is TRBV20-1, the J gene TRBJ2-1, with 8 bases matching TRBD2. CDR3 length equals 14 residues. From germline, CDR1 is DFQATT and CDR2 SNEGSKA (reference sequence). The CDR3 region is CSAVLAAFYNERFF. CDR3 nucleotides: TGCAGTGCGGTACTAGCGGCTTTCTACAATGAGCGGTTCTTC.

The rearrangement uses TRBV5-1 and TRBJ2-7, with a tentative D call TRBD1 (6 bases). The end of the DNA aligns better with TRBJ2-5, so the J call may be wrong. This CDR3 region has 14 residues. Germline CDR1 and CDR2: SGHRS and YFSETQ. The CDR3 DNA follows: TGCGCCAGCAGTCCGGACAGCCCCCAAGAGACCCAGTACTTC. This encodes CASSPDSPQETQYF.

The chain combines TRBV28 with TRBJ2-7, with 8 positions matching TRBD1. The CDR3 consists of 16 residues. Germline CDR1 reads MDHEN; CDR2 reads SYDVKM. The V and J ends lost 4 bases and 2 bases, in that order; junction bases with no gene match: 10. CDR3 sequence: CASSSAGQGRAYEQYF. CDR3 coding DNA: TGTGCCAGCAGTTCCGCCGGACAGGGACGCGCCTACGAGCAGTACTTC.

The chain is built from TRBV27 and TRBJ2-5; the match to TRBD1 covers 7 bases. The J call may be faulty, since TRBJ2-7 better matches the DNA end. This CDR3 spans 13 amino acids. The V gene's germline CDR1 is MNHEY and CDR2 SMNVEV (reference sequence). CDR3 residues: CASRPGQRYEQYF. CDR3 coding DNA: TGTGCCAGCCGGCCGGGACAGAGGTACGAGCAGTACTTC.

The chain combines TRBV4-3 with TRBJ2-1; D call uncertain. V lost 0 bases to trimming and J lost 10 bases, with 22 bases between them. Looked up from germline, CDR1 is LGHNA and CDR2 is YSLEER. The CDR3 loop spans 17 amino acids. The CDR3 region is CASSQERVHRDSYEQFF. Written as DNA, the CDR3 is TGCGCCAGCAGCCAAGAAAGGGTCCACAGAGACTCCTACGAGCAGTTCTTC.

Only a few counts were recorded for this clonotype. In DNA, the CDR3 is TGTGCCAGCAGCTTAGATCTTTCCCTGACTGAAGCTTTCTTT. Protein: CASSLDLSLTEAFF. The chain recombines TRBV7-9 with TRBJ1-1; unclear D gene. The CDR3 is 14 residues long. Germline assignment: CDR1 SEHNR and CDR2 FQNEAQ (reference sequence). V lost 1 base and J lost 5, with 11 bases in between.

This sequence joins TRBV3-1 and TRBJ1-1; no clear D gene. Per the germline V gene, CDR1 is LGHDT and CDR2 is YNNKEL (reference sequence). The CDR3 is made up of 15 amino acids. The V and J ends lost 1 base and 4 bases respectively, with 13 bases between them. The CDR3 DNA reads TGTGCCAGCAGCCAAGTCGGGGTATGGGGCACTGAAGCTTTCTTT. Translating it yields CASSQVGVWGTEAFF.

In this sample, this clonotype turned up a few times. The V gene is TRBV27, the J gene TRBJ2-6; D not resolved. The CDR3 length is 13 residues. The germline gives CDR1 MNHEY, CDR2 SMNVEV (reference sequence). V lost 8 bases to trimming and J lost 0 bases, with 5 bases between them. The CDR3 bases are TGTGCCAGCCTACGCTCTGGGGCCAACGTCCTGACTTTC. Translated: CASLRSGANVLTF.

In this sample, this clonotype turned up a few times. V and J are TRBV4-1 and TRBJ2-1; the match to TRBD2 covers 10 bases. Judging by the DNA end, TRBJ2-7 fits better; the J call may be wrong. Germline-derived CDR1 and CDR2 are MGHRA and YSYEKL. CDR3 length: 19 residues. CDR3 sequence: CASSQLRLAGGSSYNEQYF. Written as DNA, the CDR3 is TGCGCCAGCAGCCAGCTAAGACTAGCGGGTGGGAGCTCCTACAATGAGCAGTACTTC.

As DNA, the CDR3 is TGTGCCAGCAGGACTCAGGGAGTCAATCAGCCCCAGCATTTT. Its protein is CASRTQGVNQPQHF. The genes are TRBV12-3 or TRBV12-4 and TRBJ1-5; weak D call: TRBD1 (5 bases). There are 14 residues in the CDR3. Trimming left V 6 bases short and J 3 bases short, with 12 bases between.

V and J are TRBV6-5 and TRBJ1-6, with D unresolved. This CDR3 region has 13 residues. CDR1 is MNHEY, CDR2 SVGAGI, per germline. V lost 6 bases and J 10 bases, leaving 13 bases between the germline ends. The CDR3 region is CASSQGWQSPLHF. For the CDR3, the DNA is TGTGCCAGCAGCCAAGGGTGGCAGTCACCCCTCCACTTT.

This clonotype was recorded a few times. This rearrangement joins TRBV7-2 to TRBJ2-7, with D uncertain. The CDR3 spans 16 residues. From germline, CDR1 is SGHTA and CDR2 FQGNSA. Trimming took off 5 bases at V and 3 bases at J, with 20 bases between the two ends. CDR3 coding DNA: TGTGCCAGCAGCCTCCCCCCCTACCGAACCAGCTACGAGCAGTACTTC. Its translation: CASSLPPYRTSYEQYF.

This clonotype was seen only a few times. The V call is TRBV6-5, the J call TRBJ2-7; 7 bases match TRBD1. Germline CDR1 is MNHEY and CDR2 is SVGAGI. The CDR3 has 14 amino acids. V dropped 2 bases and J dropped 2; count of bases not matched to a gene: 3. Here the CDR3 reads CASSYTGTAYEQYF. Here the CDR3 DNA reads TGTGCCAGCAGTTACACCGGGACAGCCTACGAGCAGTACTTC.

The sample holds a few counts of this clonotype. V is TRBV6-5 and J is TRBJ1-2; maybe TRBD1 (6 bases). Trimming left V 6 bases short and J 7 bases short, with 15 bases between. The CDR3 contains 13 residues. Germline-derived CDR1 and CDR2 are MNHEY and SVGAGI. CDR3 in amino acids: CASRVTGAVGYTF. As DNA, the CDR3 is TGTGCCAGCAGGGTGACAGGCGCGGTTGGCTACACCTTC.

The CDR3 is CASSSLGLTDTQYF. The CDR3 coding sequence is TGTGCCAGCAGCTCGTTGGGGTTGACAGATACGCAGTATTTT. The V call is TRBV7-9, the J call TRBJ2-3, with no clear D. Trimming removed 4 bases at V and 3 bases at J, with 11 bases between. Germline CDR1 SEHNR, CDR2 FQNEAQ (reference sequence). The CDR3 has 14 residues.

The chain couples TRBV6-5 to TRBJ2-1, with 9 bases aligning to TRBD1. The CDR3 contains 16 residues. Germline CDR1 and CDR2: MNHEY and SVGAGI. The V segment lost 6 bases and the J segment 2 bases; nucleotides outside the gene matches: 8. The CDR3 DNA reads as TGTGCCAGCAGCACGAGTACAGGGGGCACCTACAATGAGCAGTTCTTC. Protein product: CASSTSTGGTYNEQFF.

Only a few counts were recorded for this clonotype. In DNA form, the CDR3 reads TGTGCCAGCCTCCCAAGGAGCTCCTACGAGCAGTACTTC. As protein: CASLPRSSYEQYF. This chain joins TRBV6-2 or TRBV6-3 and TRBJ2-7; no reliable D call. The V gene lost 8 bases and the J gene lost 0 bases, with 11 bases spanning the gap. The germline V gene encodes CDR1 MNHEY and CDR2 SVGEGT. CDR3 size: 13 residues.

The rearrangement joins TRBV12-3 or TRBV12-4 to TRBJ1-2; 7 nucleotides agree with TRBD1. This CDR3 has 12 residues. The V and J ends lost 6 bases and 9 bases, in that order; junction bases with no gene match: 7. The CDR3 sequence: CASRTPGQSYTF. DNA of the CDR3: TGTGCCAGCAGGACTCCGGGACAGAGCTACACCTTC.

This chain uses TRBV10-3 with TRBJ1-1; 9 nucleotides align to TRBD1. V was clipped by 2 bases and J by 1 base; unmatched bases: 2. The CDR3 contains 15 residues. CDR1 ENHRY and CDR2 SYGVKD come from the germline V gene. CDR3 sequence: CAISEMGQGNTEAFF. The DNA of the CDR3 is TGTGCCATCAGTGAGATGGGACAGGGGAACACTGAAGCTTTCTTT.

V is TRBV28 and J is TRBJ1-2; the D is unclear. CDR3 length equals 13 residues. CDR1 and CDR2 from the germline V gene are MDHEN and SYDVKM. The V gene lost 2 bases and the J gene lost 8 bases, with 12 bases spanning the gap. The CDR3 DNA reads TGTGCCAGCAGTTTACTAGGGATTGAAGGCTACACCTTC. It yields the protein CASSLLGIEGYTF.

The V and J genes are TRBV20-1 and TRBJ2-7; TRBD1 is a possible D gene (5 bases). The DNA end lines up better with TRBJ2-5; the J call may be wrong. The CDR3 length is 12 residues. The germline gives CDR1 DFQATT, CDR2 SNEGSKA (reference sequence). CDR3 DNA sequence: TGCAGTGCCAGCTCCAGGGTAGAGACCCAGTACTTC. It yields the protein CSASSRVETQYF.

The rearrangement uses TRBV13 and TRBJ2-3; 7 bases fit TRBD1. With V trimmed by 0 bases and J by 0 bases, 12 bases remained unmatched. The CDR3 is 19 residues long. Germline values: CDR1 PRHDT, CDR2 FYEKMQ (reference sequence). CDR3 amino acids: CASSLGLMWGQSSTDTQYF. The CDR3 coding sequence is TGTGCCAGCAGCTTAGGCCTAATGTGGGGACAGAGTAGCACAGATACGCAGTATTTT.

The V and J genes are TRBV5-1 and TRBJ2-5; 7 bases are a match to TRBD1. TRBJ2-7 matches the DNA end more closely, so the J call is doubtful. CDR3 size: 14 residues. Germline CDR1 SGHRS, CDR2 YFSETQ. CDR3 bases: TGCGCCAGCAGCTGGGGAACAGGGGAATTCGAGCAGTACTTC. Its protein product is CASSWGTGEFEQYF.

The sample holds a few counts of this clonotype. The V call is TRBV4-1, the J call TRBJ2-1, with TRBD1 matching 7 bases. V gave up 1 base and J gave up 8 bases; unmatched junction bases: 5. Germline CDR1 and CDR2: MGHRA and YSYEKL. This CDR3 has 14 residues. This CDR3 reads CASSQVRGRDEQFF. CDR3 bases: TGCGCCAGCAGCCAAGTAAGGGGGCGGGATGAGCAGTTCTTC.

In this sample, this clonotype turned up a few times. The genes are TRBV4-1 and TRBJ2-7; 8 nucleotides line up with TRBD2. The CDR3 is 15 residues long. Germline V gene sequence: CDR1 MGHRA, CDR2 YSYEKL. The junction had 5 bases not matched to a gene; V was cut back by 4 bases and J by 0 bases. The chain's CDR3 is CASSRTSGISYEQYF. DNA of the CDR3: TGCGCCAGCAGCCGCACTAGCGGCATCTCCTACGAGCAGTACTTC.

The genes are TRBV29-1 and TRBJ1-1; 9 bases align to TRBD1. CDR3 length: 14 amino acids. CDR1 and CDR2 from the germline V gene are SQVTM and ANQGSEA. The junction had 11 bases not matched to a gene; V was cut back by 7 bases and J by 5 bases. Written as DNA, the CDR3 is TGCAGCGCGACAGGGGGACTTGGGTTGACTGAAGCTTTCTTT. Its translation is CSATGGLGLTEAFF.